One and the same sample provided the 32 T cell receptor beta chains below, sequenced in a study of T cell responses to AZD1222 COVID-19 vaccine. TCRdb's copy holds only in-frame clones and misses some; the assay was immunoSEQ multiplex PCR. Of tens of thousands of clones in the sample, about 80% are singletons; the top ten hold roughly 6.6%. Sample: peripheral blood, taken on day 0 of AZD1222 vaccination. The receptors shown here come from an adult in good health.

V gene TRBV3-1 (or the pseudogene TRBV3-2) combines with J gene TRBJ2-2, with D possibly matching TRBD2 (5 bases). The ends were cut back, 0 bases at V and 7 bases at J, with 9 bases in the middle. Germline V gene lookup returns CDR1 LGHDT and CDR2 YNNKEL (reference sequence). The CDR3 covers 14 residues. The CDR3 reads CASSQDARVGELFF. DNA for the CDR3: TGTGCCAGCAGCCAAGACGCGCGGGTCGGGGAGCTGTTTTTT.

The genes are TRBV5-6 and TRBJ2-7; TRBD1 agrees at 8 bases. The CDR3 has 13 amino acids. The germline gives CDR1 SGHDT, CDR2 YYEEEE. The trim removed 2 bases at V and 9 bases at J, leaving 7 bases unmatched. CDR3 loop: CASSLVTGGAQYF. Written as DNA, the CDR3 is TGTGCCAGCAGCTTAGTAACAGGGGGTGCGCAGTACTTC.

In DNA, the CDR3 is TGTGCCACCAGTGATTTTAGGTCGCCTAGCGGGAGTAGGAATGAGCAGTTCTTC. This codes for CATSDFRSPSGSRNEQFF. The chain employs TRBV24-1 and TRBJ2-1, with TRBD2 matching over 10 bases. Unmatched junction bases numbered 12, after V lost 1 base and J lost 7 bases. CDR1 KGHDR and CDR2 SFDVKD come from the germline V gene. This CDR3 has 18 amino acids.

V and J are TRBV27 and TRBJ2-3; D gene uncertain. With 3 bases removed from V and 1 base from J, the gap between germline ends came to 5 bases. Germline lookup yields CDR1 MNHEY and CDR2 SMNVEV (reference sequence). The CDR3 spans 13 residues. CDR3 coding DNA: TGTGCCAGCAGTTTTACGGGCACAGATACGCAGTATTTT. Protein sequence: CASSFTGTDTQYF.

V and J are TRBV5-1 and TRBJ2-1, with 8 bases fitting TRBD1. Per the germline V gene, CDR1 is SGHRS and CDR2 is YFSETQ. This CDR3 contains 13 residues. J was trimmed by 7 bases and V by 2 bases; bases with no gene match: 2. The CDR3 DNA reads TGCGCCAGCAGCTTACAGGGGGAGAATGAGCAGTTCTTC. It specifies CASSLQGENEQFF.

The chain employs TRBV28 and TRBJ1-5; tentative D call: TRBD1 (6 bases). Trimming stripped 6 bases from V and 7 bases from J, with 13 bases between. The germline V gene has CDR1 MDHEN and CDR2 SYDVKM. The CDR3 runs to 13 residues. Here the CDR3 reads CASRRGFWQPQHF. Written as DNA, the CDR3 is TGTGCCAGCAGGAGGGGGTTCTGGCAGCCCCAGCATTTT.

The chain is built from TRBV2 and TRBJ2-7; TRBD1 agrees at 8 bases. The trim removed 6 bases at V and 0 bases at J, leaving 7 bases unmatched. Per germline, CDR1 SNHLY and CDR2 FYNNEI. CDR3 size: 15 residues. The CDR3 nucleotides are TGTGCCAGCAGGGAAAGGACAGGGAGCTCCTACGAGCAGTACGTC. Amino acid sequence: CASRERTGSSYEQYV.

The rearrangement links TRBV9 to TRBJ1-3, with 8 bases lining up with TRBD1. J gave up 2 bases and V 3 bases, and 4 bases lay outside the gene matches. This CDR3 contains 15 residues. Looked up from germline, CDR1 is SGDLS and CDR2 is YYNGEE. The CDR3 DNA follows: TGTGCCAGCAGCGCTCTACAGGGGGCTGGAAACACCATATATTTT. Translation: CASSALQGAGNTIYF.

The chain couples TRBV6-2 or TRBV6-3 to TRBJ1-5; D call uncertain. The CDR3 is 16 amino acids. V lost 2 bases to trimming and J lost 2 bases, with 13 bases between them. The germline V gene has CDR1 MNHEY and CDR2 SVGEGT. DNA for the CDR3: TGTGCCAGCAGTTACACCCAGGACCATGGCAATCAGCCCCAGCATTTT. It is translated as CASSYTQDHGNQPQHF.

V gene TRBV7-3 combines with J gene TRBJ2-1; 10 nucleotides align to TRBD2. The CDR3 totals 16 residues. J lost 4 bases, V lost 5 bases, and 8 bases had no gene match. The germline V gene has CDR1 SGHTA and CDR2 FQGTGA. The CDR3, as DNA: TGTGCCAGCAGCCCGACCGGGACTAGCGCGTACAATGAGCAGTTCTTC. This gives the protein CASSPTGTSAYNEQFF.

J is TRBJ2-3 and V is TRBV5-1, with 12 positions matching TRBD2. The CDR3 spans 19 residues. J lost 0 bases, V lost 4 bases, and 12 bases had no gene match. The germline CDR1 and CDR2 sequences are SGHRS and YFSETQ. For the CDR3, the DNA is TGCGCCAGCAGCGCACTAGCGGGAGGCGTCTCGTTGAGCACAGATACGCAGTATTTT. It translates to CASSALAGGVSLSTDTQYF.

The rearrangement uses TRBV15 and TRBJ1-2; maybe TRBD1 (6 bases). V was trimmed by 0 bases and J by 7 bases, leaving 18 bases between them. CDR3 size: 16 residues. From germline, CDR1 is LNHNV and CDR2 YYDKDF (reference sequence). CDR3 DNA: TGTGCCACCAGCAGAGATCGGGGGCCTCAGGGTGGTGGCTACACCTTC. Protein: CATSRDRGPQGGGYTF. The full variable domain, in which reference TRBV15 and TRBJ1-2 provide the parts outside the CDR3, is DAMVIQNPRYQVTQFGKPVTLSCSQTLNHNVMYWYQQKSSQAPKLLFHYYDKDFNNEADTPDNFQSRRPNTSFCFLDIRSPGLGDTAMYLCATSRDRGPQGGGYTFGSGTRLTVV.

This clone came up once. V gene TRBV3-1 (or the pseudogene TRBV3-2) combines with J gene TRBJ1-1; D is undetermined. The V end lost 0 bases, the J end lost 1 base, and 9 bases lay between the germline ends. The CDR3 sequence is 15 residues long. The germline gives CDR1 LGHDT, CDR2 YNNKEL (reference sequence). As DNA, the CDR3 is TGTGCCAGCAGCCAAGATTCGAAGGGGAACACTGAAGCTTTCTTT. It specifies CASSQDSKGNTEAFF.

The V call is TRBV7-9, the J call TRBJ2-2; 7 positions match TRBD1. CDR1 is SEHNR and CDR2 is FQNEAQ in the germline V gene (reference sequence). The CDR3 covers 17 residues. The junction had 14 bases not matched to a gene; V was cut back by 5 bases and J by 5 bases. The CDR3 DNA follows: TGTGCCAGCAGCAGAGACCGGGACAGCTTATCGACCGGGGAGCTGTTTTTT. Protein product: CASSRDRDSLSTGELFF. Variable domain in full (rest from reference TRBV7-9 and TRBJ2-2): DTGVSQNPRHKITKRGQNVTFRCDPISEHNRLYWYRQTLGQGPEFLTYFQNEAQLEKSRLLSDRFSAERPKGSFSTLEIQRTEQGDSAMYLCASSRDRDSLSTGELFFGEGSRLTVL.

V and J are TRBV27 and TRBJ2-1, with TRBD2 as a possible D gene (6 bases). Germline CDR1 is MNHEY and CDR2 is SMNVEV (reference sequence). The V end was cut by 3 bases, the J end by 1 base, with 10 bases between. This CDR3 is 15 amino acids long. CDR3 nucleotide sequence: TGTGCCAGCAGTTTTGGGGGAGGTTCCTACAATGAGCAGTTCTTC. Amino acid sequence: CASSFGGGSYNEQFF.

On this clone: At one of its ends the junction is not consistent with the germline gene, which may arise from a read error. J is TRBJ2-7 and V is TRBV5-1; 9 bases fit TRBD2. Germline values: CDR1 SGHRS, CDR2 YFSETQ. The CDR3 loop spans 15 amino acids. CDR3 nucleotides: TGCGTCAGCAGCTTTTCAGCGGGAGGTTCCTACGAGCAGTACTTC. Its translation: CVSSFSAGGSYEQYF.

This chain connects TRBV2 to TRBJ1-4; no definite D call. Per the germline V gene, CDR1 is SNHLY and CDR2 is FYNNEI. Between the trimmed V and J ends, which lost 7 bases and 5 bases, there was a span of 8 bases. This CDR3 comprises 12 residues. CDR3: CASMGRNEKLFF. As DNA, the CDR3 is TGTGCCAGCATGGGGAGGAATGAAAAACTGTTTTTT.

The chain joins TRBV19 to TRBJ1-2; D is ambiguous. Germline V lookup: CDR1 LNHDA, CDR2 SQIVND (reference sequence). V was trimmed by 7 bases and J by 6 bases, leaving 15 bases between them. The CDR3 runs 13 residues. The CDR3 DNA reads as TGTGCCAGTACCTCCGGCTACCCAAATGGCTACACCTTC. This codes for CASTSGYPNGYTF.

The chain joins TRBV5-1 to TRBJ1-6, with D tentatively TRBD1 (6 bases). Germline loops: CDR1 SGHRS, CDR2 YFSETQ. V gave up 4 bases and J gave up 0 bases, with 11 bases separating them. This CDR3 is built from 16 residues. The CDR3 nucleotides read TGCGCCAGCAGCGGAACAGGGAGCTCCTATAATTCACCCCTCCACTTT. Its protein is CASSGTGSSYNSPLHF. Complete variable domain (other parts from reference TRBV5-1 and TRBJ1-6): KAGVTQTPRYLIKTRGQQVTLSCSPISGHRSVSWYQQTPGQGLQFLFEYFSETQRNKGNFPGRFSGRQFSNSRSEMNVSTLELGDSALYLCASSGTGSSYNSPLHFGNGTRLTVT.

The V and J genes are TRBV28 and TRBJ1-5, with D hard to call. The CDR3 runs 12 residues. From germline, CDR1 is MDHEN and CDR2 SYDVKM. V lost 5 bases, J lost 6 bases, and 8 bases lay in between. This CDR3 reads CASSRRGQPQHF. The CDR3 DNA reads TGTGCCAGCAGTAGGCGCGGTCAGCCCCAGCATTTT.

The chain has TRBV24-1 and TRBJ2-5; tentatively, D is TRBD1 (5 bases). V lost 3 bases and J lost 0, with 13 bases in between. The length of the CDR3 is 16 residues. Germline V CDR1 and CDR2: KGHDR, SFDVKD. For the CDR3, the DNA is TGTGCCACCAGTGATCCGACAGAAGGATACCAAGAGACCCAGTACTTC. It is translated as CATSDPTEGYQETQYF.

CDR3 residues: CASSHWGGTEAFF. As DNA, the CDR3 is TGTGCCAGCAGCCATTGGGGAGGCACTGAAGCTTTCTTT. The V gene is TRBV3-1 (or the pseudogene TRBV3-2), the J gene TRBJ1-1, with D uncertain. Germline V gives CDR1 LGHDT, CDR2 YNNKEL (reference sequence). The CDR3 extends over 13 amino acids. Trimming removed 3 bases from V and 4 bases from J, with 9 bases in between.

The chain joins TRBV7-2 to TRBJ1-1; 7 positions match TRBD1. The CDR3 has 13 amino acids. Trimming removed 3 bases from V and 7 bases from J; junction bases left unmatched: 5. CDR1 is SGHTA and CDR2 is FQGNSA in the germline V gene. CDR3 residues: CASSLDRTFEAFF. For the CDR3, the DNA is TGTGCCAGCAGCTTGGACAGGACGTTTGAAGCTTTCTTT. The full variable domain, in which reference TRBV7-2 and TRBJ1-1 provide the parts outside the CDR3, is GAGVSQSPSNKVTEKGKDVELRCDPISGHTALYWYRQSLGQGLEFLIYFQGNSAPDKSGLPSDRFSAERTGGSVSTLTIQRTQQEDSAVYLCASSLDRTFEAFFGQGTRLTVV.

J is TRBJ2-2 and V is TRBV6-5; possible D gene TRBD2, 7 bases. V gave up 6 bases and J gave up 2 bases, with 13 bases separating them. From germline, CDR1 is MNHEY and CDR2 SVGAGI. The CDR3 length is 15 residues. The CDR3 protein is CASRRGQLNTGELFF. CDR3 DNA sequence: TGTGCCAGCAGGCGGGGGCAGCTTAACACCGGGGAGCTGTTTTTT.

The chain combines TRBV6-6 with TRBJ2-3; D remains unclear. Germline lookup yields CDR1 MNHNY and CDR2 SVGAGI (reference sequence). The CDR3 covers 13 residues. Trimming left V 2 bases short and J 4 bases short, with 7 bases between. Written as DNA, the CDR3 is TGTGCCAGCAGTTACGGGGAAGCAGATACGCAGTATTTT. It specifies CASSYGEADTQYF.

V and J are TRBV6-5 and TRBJ1-2, with TRBD1 as a possible D gene (6 bases). Per the germline V gene, CDR1 is MNHEY and CDR2 is SVGAGI. CDR3 length: 14 amino acids. The V end lost 7 bases, the J end lost 0 bases, and 12 bases lay between the germline ends. Written as DNA, the CDR3 is TGTGCCAGCAAACAGGGACACTCTAACTATGGCTACACCTTC. As protein: CASKQGHSNYGYTF.

V is TRBV19 and J is TRBJ2-5; 12 nucleotides agree with TRBD1. The CDR3 covers 17 residues. Germline-derived CDR1 and CDR2 are LNHDA and SQIVND (reference sequence). Losses at the gene ends were 5 bases for V and 6 bases for J; bases not matched to a gene: 13. CDR3 sequence (DNA): TGTGCCAGTAGTCCTCGTCCGGGACAGGGGGCTGTAAAGACCCAGTACTTC. Protein: CASSPRPGQGAVKTQYF.

The genes are TRBV6-5 and TRBJ2-1; D gene ambiguous. V lost 0 bases and J lost 6, with 15 bases in between. CDR1 is MNHEY and CDR2 is SVGAGI in the germline V gene. The length of the CDR3 is 16 residues. CDR3: CASSYSISMGSNEQFF. The DNA of the CDR3 is TGTGCCAGCAGTTACTCGATATCTATGGGTTCCAATGAGCAGTTCTTC.

This clone was found once. J is TRBJ1-1 and V is TRBV14; D perhaps matches TRBD1 (6 bases). V was pared by 6 bases and J by 9 bases, with 17 bases between. Per germline, CDR1 SGHDN and CDR2 FVKESK. There are 13 residues in the CDR3. CDR3 nucleotides: TGTGCCAGCAGTCCCACAGGGCGGGCGAAAGCTTTCTTT. Its translation is CASSPTGRAKAFF.

The chain carries TRBV10-3 and TRBJ2-1; D is perhaps TRBD1 or TRBD2 (5 bases each). Trimming left V 7 bases short and J 2 bases short, with 9 bases between. The V gene's germline CDR1 is ENHRY and CDR2 SYGVKD. The CDR3 extends over 13 amino acids. CDR3 bases: TGTGCCATCATGGGGACCACCTACAATGAGCAGTTCTTC. Its protein product is CAIMGTTYNEQFF.

The gene calls are TRBV7-2 and TRBJ1-1; D gene unclear. V was clipped by 5 bases and J by 1 base, with 17 bases between them. The CDR3 runs to 16 residues. CDR1 SGHTA and CDR2 FQGNSA come from the germline V gene. CDR3 sequence: CASSPRTLRGNTEAFF. The CDR3 DNA is TGTGCCAGCAGCCCTAGGACCCTCCGGGGGAACACTGAAGCTTTCTTT.

The chain has TRBV15 and TRBJ2-6; D unresolved. Trimming pared 5 bases from V and 1 base from J, leaving 9 bases between. This CDR3 contains 15 residues. Germline V gives CDR1 LNHNV, CDR2 YYDKDF (reference sequence). Written as DNA, the CDR3 is TGTGCCACCAGCGGCGGTAATTCTGGGGCCAACGTCCTGACTTTC. Protein: CATSGGNSGANVLTF.